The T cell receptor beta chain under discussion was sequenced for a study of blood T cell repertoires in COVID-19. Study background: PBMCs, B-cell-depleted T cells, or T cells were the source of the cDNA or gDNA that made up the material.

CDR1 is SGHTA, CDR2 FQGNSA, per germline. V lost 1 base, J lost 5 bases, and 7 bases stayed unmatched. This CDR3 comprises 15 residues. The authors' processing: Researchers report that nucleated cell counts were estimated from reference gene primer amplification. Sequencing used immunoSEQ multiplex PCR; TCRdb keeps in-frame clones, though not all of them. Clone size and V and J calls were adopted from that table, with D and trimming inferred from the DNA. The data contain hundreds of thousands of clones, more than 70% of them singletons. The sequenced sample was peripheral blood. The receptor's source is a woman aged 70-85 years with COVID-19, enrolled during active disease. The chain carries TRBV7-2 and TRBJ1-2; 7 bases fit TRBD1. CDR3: CASSLDRGSGYGYTF. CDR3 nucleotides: TGTGCCAGCAGCTTAGACAGGGGTTCGGGGTATGGCTACACCTTC. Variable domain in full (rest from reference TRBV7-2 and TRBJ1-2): GAGVSQSPSNKVTEKGKDVELRCDPISGHTALYWYRQSLGQGLEFLIYFQGNSAPDKSGLPSDRFSAERTGGSVSTLTIQRTQQEDSAVYLCASSLDRGSGYGYTFGSGTRLTVV.